This T cell receptor (beta chain) was obtained from a study of OX40 agonist ivuxolimab in advanced cancers. On the study more broadly: It was permissible to have had prior anti-PD-1, anti-PD-L1 or anti-CTLA-4 therapy, and over 35% had some.

TCRdb keeps only in-frame clones here, not all; method: immunoSEQ multiplex PCR. The sample carries about 58,000 clones, more than 80% recorded once. The CDR3 is made up of 15 amino acids. V lost 5 bases, J lost 4 bases, and 15 bases lay in between. Germline V lookup: CDR1 SGHAT, CDR2 FQNNGV. This TCR was recovered from an adult with an advanced solid tumor such as melanoma, head and neck, liver or kidney cancer. The source was CD4+ or CD8+ T cells sorted from blood, collected in a trial of the OX40 agonist ivuxolimab. V is TRBV11-2 and J is TRBJ2-1; D may be TRBD1 or TRBD2 (7 bases each). In nucleotides, the CDR3 is TGTGCCAGCAGCCAGGGGGGGGGCCGATACAATGAGCAGTTCTTC. Its protein is CASSQGGGRYNEQFF.